The 23 T cell receptor beta chains given below trace back to one sample, sequenced in a study of cytomegalovirus exposure and HLA in healthy donors. PCR was performed using 60 Vbeta and 13 Jbeta primers. Profiled with immunoSEQ multiplex PCR; TCRdb holds only in-frame clones, not every one. The table lists approximately 190,000 clones, roughly 82% of them singletons. The specimen sequenced was PBMCs. The origin of the receptors is a woman in her fifties or sixties in good health and CMV-seropositive.

The rearrangement uses TRBV7-9 and TRBJ2-3, with 8 bases that match TRBD2. V shed 5 bases and J 4 bases; nucleotides not matched to a gene: 8. Per the germline V gene, CDR1 is SEHNR and CDR2 is FQNEAQ (reference sequence). The CDR3 runs to 15 residues. CDR3 DNA: TGTGCCAGCAGCCCTACCGGGGGGGCCGCAGATACGCAGTATTTT. Translating gives CASSPTGGAADTQYF.

V gene TRBV9 combines with J gene TRBJ1-3, with D unclear. Germline V gene data show CDR1 as SGDLS and CDR2 as YYNGEE. This CDR3 has 13 residues. V was clipped by 3 bases and J by 3 bases, with 7 bases between them. The CDR3 DNA follows: TGTGCCAGCAGCGGCACAGTTGGAAACACCATATATTTT. Encoded protein: CASSGTVGNTIYF.

The genes are TRBV28 and TRBJ1-2; 9 nucleotides align to TRBD1. Germline assignment: CDR1 MDHEN and CDR2 SYDVKM. The CDR3 is 13 residues long. V trimming: 5 bases; J trimming: 8 bases; junction bases outside the gene matches: 6. The CDR3 DNA reads as TGTGCCAGCAGTACAGGGGGCAAACGGGGCTACACCTTC. This translates into CASSTGGKRGYTF.

The chain joins TRBV5-4 to TRBJ2-2; D possibly matches TRBD1 or TRBD2 (6 bases each). Germline CDR1 SGHNT, CDR2 YYREEE (reference sequence). V lost 4 bases and J lost 9, with 13 bases in between. This CDR3 is 13 amino acids long. The CDR3 loop is CASSLEGVRELFF. For the CDR3, the DNA is TGTGCCAGCAGCCTGGAGGGGGTTCGGGAGCTGTTTTTT.

The V and J genes are TRBV5-1 and TRBJ2-7; a possible D gene is TRBD1 (6 bases). The V gene lost 4 bases and the J gene lost 5 bases, with 10 bases spanning the gap. CDR1 SGHRS and CDR2 YFSETQ come from the germline V gene. The CDR3 covers 12 residues. The CDR3 nucleotides read TGCGCCAGCAGCACCAGGGGCGACGAGCAGTACTTC. This translates into CASSTRGDEQYF. Full variable domain (outside the CDR3, taken from reference TRBV5-1 and TRBJ2-7): KAGVTQTPRYLIKTRGQQVTLSCSPISGHRSVSWYQQTPGQGLQFLFEYFSETQRNKGNFPGRFSGRQFSNSRSEMNVSTLELGDSALYLCASSTRGDEQYFGPGTRLTVT.

The chain links TRBV14 to TRBJ2-5; D unclear. The DNA end lines up better with TRBJ2-7; the J call may be wrong. Per the germline V gene, CDR1 is SGHDN and CDR2 is FVKESK. The CDR3 is 14 residues long. CDR3 amino acids: CASSQSRRVAEQYF. CDR3 in DNA: TGTGCCAGCAGCCAATCCCGACGGGTCGCCGAGCAGTACTTC.

V usage is TRBV6-5 and J usage is TRBJ1-2; D not resolved. The CDR3 loop spans 11 amino acids. Germline V CDR1 and CDR2: MNHEY, SVGAGI. Trimming removed 5 bases at V and 10 bases at J, with 11 bases between. The CDR3 loop is CASSEPSSYTF. The CDR3 coding sequence is TGTGCCAGCAGTGAGCCTTCCTCCTACACCTTC.

The table lists this clone with a count of one. The chain links TRBV11-3 to TRBJ2-1; 11 bases map to TRBD2. CDR3 length: 16 residues. With 1 base clipped from V and 4 bases from J, the junction kept 3 bases outside the gene matches. The V gene's germline CDR1 is SGHNT and CDR2 YENEEA. CDR3 sequence reads: CASSLGLAGGYNEQFF. DNA for the CDR3: TGTGCCAGCAGCTTAGGCCTAGCGGGGGGTTACAATGAGCAGTTCTTC.

V and J are TRBV27 and TRBJ2-2, with TRBD1 matching over 9 bases. The ends lost 7 bases at V and 7 bases at J; junction bases unmatched: 4. The CDR3 has 13 amino acids. From germline, CDR1 is MNHEY and CDR2 SMNVEV (reference sequence). CDR3 amino acids: CASTGTGIGELFF. DNA of the CDR3: TGTGCCAGCACTGGGACAGGGATCGGGGAGCTGTTTTTT.

In this sample, this clone turned up a few times. The chain employs TRBV4-1 and TRBJ1-5; tentative D call: TRBD1 (6 bases). The CDR3 is 16 residues long. V lost 4 bases, J lost 2 bases, and 15 bases lay in between. The germline V gene has CDR1 MGHRA and CDR2 YSYEKL. CDR3 sequence: CASSLEQGFGNQPQHF. The CDR3 DNA sequence: TGCGCCAGCAGCCTGGAACAGGGATTTGGCAATCAGCCCCAGCATTTT.

The CDR3 here is CASSLVGQGTGGYTF. The CDR3 nucleotides read TGTGCCAGCAGCTTGGTGGGACAGGGGACGGGTGGCTACACCTTC. The chain couples TRBV5-6 to TRBJ1-2; 10 bases fit TRBD1. Unmatched junction bases numbered 6, after V lost 0 bases and J lost 7 bases. This CDR3 spans 15 amino acids. Germline-derived CDR1 and CDR2 are SGHDT and YYEEEE.

Here the CDR3 DNA reads TGTGCCAGCACGGCAGTAGCTTACTACGAGCAGTACTTC. This codes for CASTAVAYYEQYF. The chain links TRBV2 to TRBJ2-7; D not resolved. V lost 7 bases and J 3 bases, leaving 13 bases between the germline ends. Germline CDR1 and CDR2: SNHLY and FYNNEI. The CDR3 loop spans 13 amino acids.

This clone is a singleton in its sample. The rearrangement links TRBV7-3 to TRBJ2-7; 8 bases agree with TRBD2. CDR1 is SGHTA, CDR2 FQGTGA, per germline. The V and J ends lost 6 bases and 2 bases, in that order; junction bases with no gene match: 6. CDR3 length: 14 residues. The chain's CDR3 is CASSMAGGPYEQYF. The CDR3 nucleotides read TGTGCCAGCAGTATGGCGGGGGGCCCCTACGAGCAGTACTTC. Based on the CDR3 plus reference TRBV7-3 and TRBJ2-7, the full variable domain is GAGVSQTPSNKVTEKGKYVELRCDPISGHTALYWYRQSLGQGPEFLIYFQGTGAADDSGLPNDRFFAVRPEGSVSTLKIQRTERGDSAVYLCASSMAGGPYEQYFGPGTRLTVT.

V gene TRBV28 combines with J gene TRBJ2-3; weak D call: TRBD1 (6 bases). CDR3 size: 14 residues. V was clipped by 4 bases and J by 3 bases, with 11 bases between them. Germline CDR1 reads MDHEN; CDR2 reads SYDVKM. CDR3: CASSSGDGTDTQYF. Written as DNA, the CDR3 is TGTGCCAGCAGTTCAGGGGATGGAACAGATACGCAGTATTTT.

The chain employs TRBV5-6 and TRBJ2-2, with 7 nucleotides matching TRBD1. This CDR3 contains 16 residues. Trimming removed 4 bases from V and 1 base from J; junction bases left unmatched: 7. Germline V lookup: CDR1 SGHDT, CDR2 YYEEEE. The DNA for the CDR3 is TGTGCCAGCAGCCGTAGGACAGGCTTGAACACCGGGGAGCTGTTTTTT. It specifies CASSRRTGLNTGELFF.

V and J are TRBV7-2 and TRBJ2-1; 7 bases fit TRBD2. Germline V CDR1 and CDR2: SGHTA, FQGNSA. The junction had 8 bases not matched to a gene; V was cut back by 1 base and J by 8 bases. The CDR3 sequence is 15 residues long. The CDR3 nucleotides are TGTGCCAGCAGCTTAGGCGGACTAGGAGTCTATGAGCAGTTCTTC. Its translation is CASSLGGLGVYEQFF. Complete variable domain (other parts from reference TRBV7-2 and TRBJ2-1): GAGVSQSPSNKVTEKGKDVELRCDPISGHTALYWYRQSLGQGLEFLIYFQGNSAPDKSGLPSDRFSAERTGGSVSTLTIQRTQQEDSAVYLCASSLGGLGVYEQFFGPGTRLTVL.

This sequence joins TRBV4-2 and TRBJ1-5; no definite D call. Germline V gene data show CDR1 as LGHNA and CDR2 as YNFKEQ. There are 15 residues in the CDR3. Trimming cost V 6 bases and J 6 bases, with 18 bases left between them. CDR3 DNA: TGTGCCAGCAGTCTCGGCGGCAGCGTAGGTCAGCCCCAGCATTTT. It yields the protein CASSLGGSVGQPQHF.

The rearrangement joins TRBV6-5 to TRBJ1-2; weak D call: TRBD1 (5 bases). Germline V gene lookup returns CDR1 MNHEY and CDR2 SVGAGI. V gave up 6 bases and J gave up 2 bases, with 13 bases separating them. This CDR3 comprises 14 residues. The CDR3 loop reads CASSHDSLNYGYTF. CDR3 nucleotides: TGTGCCAGCAGCCATGACAGCCTGAACTATGGCTACACCTTC.

This chain links TRBV7-2 with TRBJ1-1, with D uncertain. The CDR3 consists of 13 residues. V lost 3 bases and J lost 0, with 5 bases in between. Germline lookup yields CDR1 SGHTA and CDR2 FQGNSA. The CDR3, as DNA: TGTGCCAGCAGCTTTGGGCTGAACACTGAAGCTTTCTTT. Translating it yields CASSFGLNTEAFF.

This clone came up a few times. The rearrangement links TRBV5-1 to TRBJ1-4, with 8 bases matching TRBD1. Trimming at V came to 5 bases and at J to 3 bases, leaving 9 bases not matched to a gene. This CDR3 spans 16 amino acids. Germline V gives CDR1 SGHRS, CDR2 YFSETQ. The CDR3 reads CASRQDRAGANEKLFF. The CDR3 bases are TGCGCCAGCAGACAGGACAGGGCGGGGGCTAATGAAAAACTGTTTTTT.

The CDR3 region is CASSLPSYEQYF. In DNA, the CDR3 is TGCGCCAGCAGCCTTCCTTCCTACGAGCAGTACTTC. This chain uses TRBV5-1 with TRBJ2-7; no definite D call. The germline gives CDR1 SGHRS, CDR2 YFSETQ. The CDR3 is 12 amino acids. With 4 bases removed from V and 1 base from J, the gap between germline ends came to 6 bases.

The gene calls are TRBV6-5 and TRBJ2-7; TRBD2 might be the D (6 bases). Germline V CDR1 and CDR2: MNHEY, SVGAGI. V lost 8 bases and J 2 bases, leaving 16 bases between the germline ends. CDR3 length equals 14 residues. In DNA, the CDR3 is TGTGCCAGCTCCCCCCTCGGGGGACCCTACGAGCAGTACTTC. This gives the protein CASSPLGGPYEQYF.

This clone was seen a single time. The chain carries TRBV10-1 and TRBJ2-5; 9 positions match TRBD1. The V and J ends lost 8 bases and 9 bases, in that order; junction bases with no gene match: 10. Germline V CDR1 and CDR2: WNHNN, SYGVQD (reference sequence). The CDR3 loop spans 13 amino acids. DNA of the CDR3: TGCGCCAGCCCGTTTAGGACAGGGGAGGCCCAGTACTTC. Translated, it gives CASPFRTGEAQYF.